The clone carrying this TCR beta chain was seen more than once but under ten times. Germline CDR1 MNHEY, CDR2 SMNVEV (reference sequence). V dropped 6 bases and J dropped 0; count of bases not matched to a gene: 5. The CDR3 totals 16 residues. The assay was immunoSEQ multiplex PCR, and TCRdb's table has in-frame clones only and misses some. The sample contains under 350,000 clones, more than 75% of which appear only once. This specimen comes from a study of blood T cell repertoires in COVID-19. This sequence originates from a man aged 55 to 70 who had recovered from COVID-19. V gene TRBV27 combines with J gene TRBJ2-2; 9 nucleotides agree with TRBD1. The specimen sequenced was PBMCs or T cells enriched from blood (not recorded which). The CDR3 loop is CASSPWDRANTGELFF. Written as DNA, the CDR3 is TGTGCCAGCAGCCCCTGGGACAGGGCGAACACCGGGGAGCTGTTTTTT.